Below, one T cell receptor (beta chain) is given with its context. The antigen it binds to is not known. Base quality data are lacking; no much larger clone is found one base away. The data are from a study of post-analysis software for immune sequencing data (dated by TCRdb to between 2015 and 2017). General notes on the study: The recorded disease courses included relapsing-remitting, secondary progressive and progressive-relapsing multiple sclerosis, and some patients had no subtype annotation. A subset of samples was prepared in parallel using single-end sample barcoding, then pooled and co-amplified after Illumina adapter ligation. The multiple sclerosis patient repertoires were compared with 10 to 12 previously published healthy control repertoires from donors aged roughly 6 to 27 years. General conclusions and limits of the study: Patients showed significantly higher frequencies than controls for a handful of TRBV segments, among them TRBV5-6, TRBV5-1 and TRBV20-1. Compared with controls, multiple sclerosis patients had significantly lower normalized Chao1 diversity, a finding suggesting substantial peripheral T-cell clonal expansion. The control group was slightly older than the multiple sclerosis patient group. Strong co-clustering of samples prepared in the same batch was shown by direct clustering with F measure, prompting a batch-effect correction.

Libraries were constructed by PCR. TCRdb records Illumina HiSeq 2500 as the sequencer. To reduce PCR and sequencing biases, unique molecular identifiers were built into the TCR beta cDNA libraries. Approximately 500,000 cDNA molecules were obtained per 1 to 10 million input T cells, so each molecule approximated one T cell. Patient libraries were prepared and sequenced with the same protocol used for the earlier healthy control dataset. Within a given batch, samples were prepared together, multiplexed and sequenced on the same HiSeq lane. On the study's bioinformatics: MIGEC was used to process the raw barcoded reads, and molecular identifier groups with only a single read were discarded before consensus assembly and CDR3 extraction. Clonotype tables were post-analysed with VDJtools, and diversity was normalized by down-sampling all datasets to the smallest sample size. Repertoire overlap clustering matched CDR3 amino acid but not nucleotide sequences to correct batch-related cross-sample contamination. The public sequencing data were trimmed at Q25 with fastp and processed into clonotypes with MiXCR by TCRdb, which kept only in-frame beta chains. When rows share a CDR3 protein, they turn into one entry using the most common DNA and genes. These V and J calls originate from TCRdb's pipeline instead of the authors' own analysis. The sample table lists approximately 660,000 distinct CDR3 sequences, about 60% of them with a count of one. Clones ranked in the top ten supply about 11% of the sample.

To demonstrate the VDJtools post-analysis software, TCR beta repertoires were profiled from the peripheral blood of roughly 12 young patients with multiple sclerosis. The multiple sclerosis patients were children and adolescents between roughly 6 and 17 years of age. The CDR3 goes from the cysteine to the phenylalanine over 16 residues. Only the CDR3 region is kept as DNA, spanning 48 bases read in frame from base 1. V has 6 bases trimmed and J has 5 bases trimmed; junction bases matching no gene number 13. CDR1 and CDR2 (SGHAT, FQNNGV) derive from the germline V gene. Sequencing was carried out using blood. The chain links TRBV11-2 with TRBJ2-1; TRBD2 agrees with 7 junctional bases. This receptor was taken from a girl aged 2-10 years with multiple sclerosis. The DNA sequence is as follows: TGTGCCAGCAGTCTGGGGGGGGAAGGGTCCCACAATGAGCAGTTCTTC. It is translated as CASSLGGEGSHNEQFF.